This record covers a single TCR beta chain. Its antigen remains unknown. This entry belongs to a study of radiation and T cells in renal cell carcinoma. Findings and caveats of the study: From baseline, blood top tumor clonotypes peaked at 2 weeks post-radiation.

Using immunoSEQ multiplex PCR, the repertoire was profiled, and TCRdb retains in-frame clones only, with some absent. The repertoire holds 130,000 to 150,000 clones, with approximately 90% as singletons. Time point noted: baseline pretreatment blood. Treatment described: 15 Gy SBRT to primary tumor, nephrectomy 4 weeks later. Blood was sampled at baseline, 2 weeks and 4 weeks after SBRT. This renal cell carcinoma was of the clear cell type. CDR1 and CDR2 from the germline V gene are MNHNS and SASEGT. V lost 3 bases and J 7 bases, leaving 22 bases between the germline ends. This CDR3 comprises 16 residues.

Sequences were derived from blood, sampled from a patient whose treatment included radiotherapy and nephrectomy. This chain joins TRBV6-1 and TRBJ2-7; possibly TRBD2 for D (5 bases). The clonotype comes from a woman aged 45-60 years with renal cell carcinoma. CDR3 loop: CASSEYSAGPVEEQYF. The CDR3 DNA reads TGTGCCAGCAGTGAGTATAGTGCGGGCCCGGTGGAGGAGCAGTACTTC.